This T cell receptor (beta chain) emerged from a study of T cell responses to AZD1222 COVID-19 vaccine (dated by TCRdb to about 2021). About the full investigation: AZD1222 recipients with second doses at about 4 weeks or about 12 weeks were pooled, because spike-specific TCR depth and breadth did not differ between schedules. Trial participants were enrolled by age into 18-55, 56-69 and 70-plus year subgroups, with 148, 28 and 57 TCR-sequenced participants respectively. A total of approximately 240 trial participants underwent TCR sequencing, of whom about 210 had received two doses of AZD1222 and approximately 26 had received two doses of the MenACWY control vaccine. The investigation overall reported the following: Most participants were white British and females outnumbered males, and the authors suggested that clonal diversity may have been underestimated. Reportedly, close to half of the unique spike-specific TCRs recognized epitopes lying outside the regions that are mutated in the B.1.351 and B.1.1.7 variants. Conclusions about previously exposed vaccinees were limited because only five to seven AZD1222 recipients were SARS-CoV-2 seropositive at baseline. CD4 TCRs associated with the vaccine covered the entire spike protein, and the dominant responses were in regions 160-218 and 743-854. A significant rise in spike-specific TCR breadth and depth was observed after two AZD1222 doses relative to day 0 and relative to MenACWY recipients. The 56-69-year group was small, and its depth increase did not reach significance, likely because of low power. No day 14 peak-response samples were available, so repertoires were characterized only after the peak T cell response.

The CDR3 has 14 amino acids, counting the end cysteine and phenylalanine. The kept DNA is CDR3 alone, 42 bases in frame from the first base. The germline V gene (reference sequence) supplies CDR1 PRHDT and CDR2 FYEKMQ. V is reduced by 3 bases and J by 0 bases, leaving a spacing of 5 bases between them. Interpreted using the paper, the time point label stands for: baseline before first vaccination. Vaccinee samples were obtained from the UK trials COV001 and COV002, which included a single-blind randomized controlled phase 2/3 trial of AZD1222 (ChAdOx1 nCoV-19) in healthy adults. For TCRbeta chain sequencing, PBMC samples from trial participants were taken at day 0 and at day 28 after the second dose. Worth noting for this clone: Its recognized antigen is unknown. Base qualities are missing; no much larger clone stands one base away.

The CDR3 regions of human TCRbeta chains were subjected to immunosequencing. Per the original workflow: Repertoire TCRs were matched against a reference library of SARS-CoV-2-specific TCRs generated with the MIRA antigen-specificity platform. Breadth was defined as the fraction of unique TCRs that were SARS-CoV-2-associated, and depth was defined as the fraction of total T cells that were SARS-CoV-2-associated. Using the MIRA data, each spike-specific TCR was assigned both to the spike region to which the TCR was reactive and to a CD4 or CD8 class. Log10-transformed breadth and depth values were compared by one-way ANOVA with Sidak's multiple comparisons tests. The table comes from immuneACCESS by way of TCRdb, which keeps in-frame sequences with V and J called. Part of the clones is missing from these tables; in studies checked, under half for an unresolved V gene and the rest for unknown reasons. V, J and clone size are taken as reported in that table, and D and trimming were inferred from the DNA itself. Recorded for this sample are 67,000 or so clones; around 84% of them occurred a single time. Together, the top ten hold about 10% of the sample.

Rearrangement joined TRBV13 to TRBJ1-4; a confident D gene designation cannot be given. The source material was peripheral blood, sampled on day 0 of AZD1222 vaccination. This receptor was taken from an adult in good health. The nucleotide sequence is given as TGTGCCAGCAGCTTCCAGTCAACTAATGAAAAACTGTTTTTT. Its translation is CASSFQSTNEKLFF.